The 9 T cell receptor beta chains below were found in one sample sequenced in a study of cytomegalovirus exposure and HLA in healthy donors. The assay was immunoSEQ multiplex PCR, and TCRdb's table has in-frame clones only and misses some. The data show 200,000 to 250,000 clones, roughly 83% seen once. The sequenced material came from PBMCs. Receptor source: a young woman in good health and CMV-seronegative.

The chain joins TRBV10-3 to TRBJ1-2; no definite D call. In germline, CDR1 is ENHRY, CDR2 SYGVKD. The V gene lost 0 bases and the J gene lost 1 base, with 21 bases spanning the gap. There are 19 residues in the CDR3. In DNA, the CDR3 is TGTGCCATCAGTGAGTCGATTTCCGGTTTGCGGACGGTTAACTATGGCTACACCTTC. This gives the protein CAISESISGLRTVNYGYTF.

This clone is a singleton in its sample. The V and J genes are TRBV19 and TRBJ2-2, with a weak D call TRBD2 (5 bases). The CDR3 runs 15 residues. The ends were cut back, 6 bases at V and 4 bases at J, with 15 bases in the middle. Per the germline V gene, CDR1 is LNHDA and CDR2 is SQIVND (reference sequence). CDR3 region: CASSPMSRGTGELFF. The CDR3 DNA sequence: TGTGCCAGTAGCCCCATGTCCCGGGGCACCGGGGAGCTGTTTTTT. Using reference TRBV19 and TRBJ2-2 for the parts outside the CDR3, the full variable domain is DGGITQSPKYLFRKEGQNVTLSCEQNLNHDAMYWYRQDPGQGLRLIYYSQIVNDFQKGDIAEGYSVSREKKESFPLTVTSAQKNPTAFYLCASSPMSRGTGELFFGEGSRLTVL.

The CDR3 DNA sequence: TGTGCCAGCAGCTATCCGGGAAAGTCCTACGAGCAGTACTTC. Protein sequence: CASSYPGKSYEQYF. The chain links TRBV7-2 to TRBJ2-7, with a tentative D call TRBD2 (5 bases). CDR3 size: 14 residues. The germline CDR1 and CDR2 sequences are SGHTA and FQGNSA. V shed 4 bases and J shed 1 base, with 11 bases lying between them.

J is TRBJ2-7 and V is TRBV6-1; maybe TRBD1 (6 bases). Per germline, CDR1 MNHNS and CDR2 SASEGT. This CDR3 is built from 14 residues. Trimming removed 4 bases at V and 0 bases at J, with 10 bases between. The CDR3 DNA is TGTGCCAGCAGTGTGGGACATAGCTCCTACGAGCAGTACTTC. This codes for CASSVGHSSYEQYF.

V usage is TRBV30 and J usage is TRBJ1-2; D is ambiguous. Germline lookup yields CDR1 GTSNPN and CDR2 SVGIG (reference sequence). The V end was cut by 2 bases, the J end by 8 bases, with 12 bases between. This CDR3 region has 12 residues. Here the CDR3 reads CAWSLGQYGYTF. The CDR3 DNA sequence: TGTGCCTGGAGTCTAGGGCAGTACGGCTACACCTTC.

Here the CDR3 reads CASEGETRNEKLFF. The CDR3 region has the DNA TGTGCCAGTGAAGGGGAGACTCGGAATGAAAAACTGTTTTTT. V and J are TRBV2 and TRBJ1-4, with a weak D call TRBD1 (5 bases). The CDR3 runs 14 residues. Germline V gives CDR1 SNHLY, CDR2 FYNNEI. V shed 9 bases and J shed 5 bases, with 16 bases lying between them.

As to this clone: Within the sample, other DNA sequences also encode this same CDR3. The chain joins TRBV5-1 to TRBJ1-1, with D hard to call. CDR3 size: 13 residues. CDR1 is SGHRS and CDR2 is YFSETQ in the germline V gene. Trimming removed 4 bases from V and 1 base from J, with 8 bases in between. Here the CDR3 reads CASSVTGNTEAFF. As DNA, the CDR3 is TGCGCCAGCAGCGTCACGGGGAACACTGAAGCTTTCTTT.

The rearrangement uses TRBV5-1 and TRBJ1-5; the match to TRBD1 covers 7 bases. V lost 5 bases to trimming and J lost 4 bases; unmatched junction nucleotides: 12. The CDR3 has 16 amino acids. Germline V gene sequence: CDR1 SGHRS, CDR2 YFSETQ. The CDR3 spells CASRLTPGQPNQPQHF. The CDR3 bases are TGCGCCAGCAGGTTAACACCGGGACAGCCAAATCAGCCCCAGCATTTT.

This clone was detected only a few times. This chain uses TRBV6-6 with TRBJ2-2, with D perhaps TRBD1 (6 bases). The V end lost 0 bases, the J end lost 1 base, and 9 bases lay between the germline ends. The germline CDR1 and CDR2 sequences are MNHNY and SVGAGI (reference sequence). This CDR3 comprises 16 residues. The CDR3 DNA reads TGTGCCAGCAGTTACTCAGCACAGGGGAACACCGGGGAGCTGTTTTTT. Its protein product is CASSYSAQGNTGELFF.